This entry describes one TCR beta chain. The antigen is undetermined. Separate from the 666-subject first cohort was the approximately 120-subject validation cohort, to which the donors belonged. The source of the sample is a study of cytomegalovirus exposure and HLA in healthy donors. Points from the study as a whole: Researchers reported that a few CMV-associated chains were confirmed in vitro as CMV antigen-specific.

Data came from immunoSEQ multiplex PCR; TCRdb stores just in-frame clones and leaves some out. The sample includes under 200,000 clones, roughly nine tenths seen only once; the top ten take roughly 3%. This CDR3 has 15 amino acids. Trimming at V came to 1 base and at J to 2 bases, leaving 2 bases not matched to a gene. Germline V gives CDR1 SGHVS, CDR2 FNYEAQ. The source of this sequence is a woman between 18 and 30 years old in good health and CMV-seropositive. The sequenced sample consisted of PBMCs. The gene calls are TRBV7-6 and TRBJ2-1, with 7 nucleotides matching TRBD2. In DNA form, the CDR3 reads TGTGCCAGCAGCTTAGTGGGGGGGACCTACAATGAGCAGTTCTTC. It specifies CASSLVGGTYNEQFF.